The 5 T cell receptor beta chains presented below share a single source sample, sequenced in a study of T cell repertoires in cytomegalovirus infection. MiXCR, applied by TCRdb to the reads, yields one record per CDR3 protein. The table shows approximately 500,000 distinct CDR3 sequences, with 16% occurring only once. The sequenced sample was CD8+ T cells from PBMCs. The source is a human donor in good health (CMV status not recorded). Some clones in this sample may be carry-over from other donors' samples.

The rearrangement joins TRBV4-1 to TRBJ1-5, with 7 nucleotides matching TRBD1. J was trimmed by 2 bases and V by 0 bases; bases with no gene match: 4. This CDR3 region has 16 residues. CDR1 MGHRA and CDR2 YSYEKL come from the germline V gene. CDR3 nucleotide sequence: TGCGCCAGCAGCCAAGATCAGGGGGATCGCAATCAGCCCCAGCATTTT. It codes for CASSQDQGDRNQPQHF.

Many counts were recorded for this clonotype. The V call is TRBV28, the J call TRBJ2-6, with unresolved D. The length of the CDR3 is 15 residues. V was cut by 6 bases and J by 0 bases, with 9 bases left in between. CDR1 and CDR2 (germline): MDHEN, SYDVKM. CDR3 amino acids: CASRSRSSGANVLTF. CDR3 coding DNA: TGTGCCAGCAGGTCTAGAAGCTCTGGGGCCAACGTCCTGACTTTC.

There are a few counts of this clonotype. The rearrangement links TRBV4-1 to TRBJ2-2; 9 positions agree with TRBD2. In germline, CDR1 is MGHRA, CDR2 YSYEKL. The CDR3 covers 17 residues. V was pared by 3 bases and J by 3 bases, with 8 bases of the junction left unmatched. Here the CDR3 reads CASSHPASGVDTGELFF. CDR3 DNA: TGCGCCAGCAGCCACCCAGCTAGCGGGGTCGACACCGGGGAGCTGTTTTTT.

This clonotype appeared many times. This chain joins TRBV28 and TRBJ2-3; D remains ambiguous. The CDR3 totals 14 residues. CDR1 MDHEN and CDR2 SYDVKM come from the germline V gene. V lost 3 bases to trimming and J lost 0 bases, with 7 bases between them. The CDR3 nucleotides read TGTGCCAGCAGTTTGGAGAGGAGCACAGATACGCAGTATTTT. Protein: CASSLERSTDTQYF.

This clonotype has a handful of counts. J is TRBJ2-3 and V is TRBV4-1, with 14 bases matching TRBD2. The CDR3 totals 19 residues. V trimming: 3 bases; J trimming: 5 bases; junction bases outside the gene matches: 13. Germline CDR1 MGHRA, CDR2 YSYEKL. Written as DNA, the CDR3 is TGCGCCAGCAGCCACTACACTGCCATGACTAGCGGGGGGGGAGATACGCAGTATTTT. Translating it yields CASSHYTAMTSGGGDTQYF.